A selection of T cell receptor beta chains follows, all from one sample in a study of blood T cell repertoires in COVID-19. Clones were sequenced by immunoSEQ multiplex PCR, and TCRdb holds only the in-frame ones, with some missing. The sample consists of 240,000 or so clones, more than 80% of them appearing once. Sequenced input: PBMCs or T cells enriched from blood (not recorded which). The source of these receptors is a man aged 45-65 years who had been exposed to COVID-19. Each CDR3 is given with its conserved first and last residue. Each record gives: V gene, J gene, CDR3 protein.

TRBV10-3	TRBJ2-1	CATAKSIAGGGTNEQFF
TRBV2	TRBJ1-2	CASSGEGRVYGYTF
TRBV5-1	TRBJ2-1	CASSLWLEVSSNEQFF
TRBV5-5	TRBJ1-2	CASSLVAGGNGYTF
TRBV10-1	TRBJ1-1	CASSSGGEGMNTEAFF
TRBV9	TRBJ1-6	CASSEGGSSYNSPLHF
TRBV5-1	TRBJ1-1	CASSGQGGTTEAFF
TRBV9	TRBJ2-1	CASSPPLAGLNNEQFF
TRBV11-2	TRBJ2-1	CASSYYSFPYNEQFF
TRBV7-9	TRBJ1-5	CASSSGQGKGNQPQHF
TRBV7-9	TRBJ1-1	CASRGRAGTEAFF
TRBV6-4	TRBJ2-3	CASSDGTSGGADTQYF
TRBV15	TRBJ2-2	CATSSGTANTGELFF
TRBV28	TRBJ1-1	CASRPPPSAGPRAFF
TRBV29-1	TRBJ2-7	CSVGPRGGTYEQYF
TRBV7-2	TRBJ2-2	CASSLMLASNTGELFF
TRBV5-6	TRBJ2-2	CASSLVVFTGLPAGELFF
TRBV7-8	TRBJ2-5	CASSEPGTVQETQYF
TRBV10-3	TRBJ2-1	CATMRGVVRNEQFF
TRBV4-2	TRBJ2-7	CASSLGHAYEQYF
TRBV7-9	TRBJ2-3	CATNEWGGSSTDTQYF
TRBV3-1/TRBV3-2	TRBJ2-3	CASSQFLSDTQYF
TRBV5-1	TRBJ1-2	CASSTTGGASEGYTF
TRBV7-9	TRBJ2-3	CASSFRTGETDTQYF
TRBV6-6	TRBJ2-1	CASSWTSGRHPNEQFF
TRBV28	TRBJ1-5	CASKRYRDRGNFFFFSNQPQHF
TRBV5-1	TRBJ2-7	CASSLDRVSYEQYF
TRBV18	TRBJ2-3	CASSLIPGQGVSDTQYF
TRBV27	TRBJ1-4	CASSPIQGVDEKLFF
TRBV28	TRBJ1-5	CASTTGGEGQPQHF
TRBV9	TRBJ1-6	CASSVGPGQGESNSPLHF
TRBV5-1	TRBJ1-5	CASSLGQGGNQPQHF
TRBV3-1/TRBV3-2	TRBJ2-5	CASSQDLMYRGKETQYF
TRBV5-1	TRBJ1-1	CASSLDAGLIAFF
TRBV5-1	TRBJ1-2	CASSLQGGGYGYTF
TRBV19	TRBJ1-4	CASSIWPGTGGLFDEKLFF
TRBV5-1	TRBJ1-6	CASSGGQGASPLHF
TRBV21-1	TRBJ1-3	CASREEMTGFSGNTIYF
TRBV6-5	TRBJ1-1	CASSTRDREPFEAFF
TRBV29-1	TRBJ1-1	CSVTGQQNTEAFF
TRBV27	TRBJ1-2	CASSLFGTHDSRGPGGYTF
TRBV10-3	TRBJ1-5	CAISAGQGISQPQHF
TRBV4-1	TRBJ1-5	CASSQETGIGQPQHF
TRBV19	TRBJ1-5	CASSILAEPQHF
TRBV19	TRBJ2-6	CASSIRGQGAPGANVLTF
TRBV5-1	TRBJ2-4	CASSLWQGNIQYF
TRBV5-6	TRBJ2-1	CASSFGGRSSYNEQFF
TRBV11-3	TRBJ1-2	CASSYGQGSAYF
TRBV6-1	TRBJ1-5	CASSEMEGLGNQPQHF
TRBV4-2	TRBJ1-4	CASSQATIRQGQREKLFF